Listed here are 28 T cell receptor beta chains from one sample, sequenced in a study of healthy donors' naive CD4 and CD8 T cells. Each TCR library used 500 ng of total RNA and a linear amplification protocol. TCRdb reprocessed the reads with MiXCR, giving one entry per CDR3 protein. Counted here are about 180,000 distinct CDR3 sequences, around 74% occurring once; the ten biggest clones make up roughly 2.3%. The sample consisted of naive CD4+ and CD8+ T cells sorted from blood, pooled from several donors. The origin of the receptors is a pool of human donors in good health; the sample pools cells from several healthy donors.

CDR3 bases: TGTGCCAGCAGCCAAGTGCTGGGGGCCTCCTACGAGCAGTACTTC. Protein sequence: CASSQVLGASYEQYF. The chain couples TRBV4-2 to TRBJ2-7, with D maybe TRBD1 (6 bases). This CDR3 region has 15 residues. From germline, CDR1 is LGHNA and CDR2 YNFKEQ. V was cut by 1 base and J by 0 bases, with 10 bases left in between.

The CDR3 loop is CASRASGKDEQYF. The CDR3 DNA sequence: TGCGCCAGCAGGGCCAGCGGGAAGGACGAGCAGTACTTC. The chain recombines TRBV5-1 with TRBJ2-7; TRBD2 aligns across 7 bases. The CDR3 totals 13 residues. Germline V gene data show CDR1 as SGHRS and CDR2 as YFSETQ. The junction had 7 bases not matched to a gene; V was cut back by 5 bases and J by 5 bases. Full variable domain (remainder filled in from reference TRBV5-1 and TRBJ2-7): KAGVTQTPRYLIKTRGQQVTLSCSPISGHRSVSWYQQTPGQGLQFLFEYFSETQRNKGNFPGRFSGRQFSNSRSEMNVSTLELGDSALYLCASRASGKDEQYFGPGTRLTVT.

This rearrangement joins TRBV29-1 to TRBJ1-2, with TRBD1 identical over 7 bases. The V segment lost 6 bases and the J segment 5 bases; nucleotides outside the gene matches: 6. The V gene's germline CDR1 is SQVTM and CDR2 ANQGSEA. The CDR3 is made up of 12 amino acids. CDR3 region: CSVRSGGYGYTF. In nucleotides, the CDR3 is TGCAGCGTGCGGTCAGGGGGGTATGGCTACACCTTC.

This chain joins TRBV7-9 and TRBJ2-7, with TRBD1 as a possible D gene (5 bases). The CDR3 consists of 13 residues. CDR1 is SEHNR and CDR2 is FQNEAQ in the germline V gene (reference sequence). Trimming pared 3 bases from V and 6 bases from J, leaving 12 bases between. The chain's CDR3 is CASSFSQALEQYF. Here the CDR3 DNA reads TGTGCCAGCAGCTTCTCACAGGCTCTCGAGCAGTACTTC.

CDR3 residues: CASSAGMPQHF. CDR3 nucleotide sequence: TGTGCCAGTAGCGCAGGGATGCCCCAGCATTTT. The chain joins TRBV19 to TRBJ1-5, with D maybe TRBD1 (5 bases). CDR1 is LNHDA, CDR2 SQIVND, per germline (reference sequence). CDR3 length: 11 amino acids. Trimming cost V 6 bases and J 9 bases, with 9 bases left between them.

The CDR3 nucleotides are TGTGCCAGCAGCAAAGCCCGGCGGTCTGGAAACACCATATATTTT. It encodes CASSKARRSGNTIYF. V and J are TRBV21-1 and TRBJ1-3. TRBV21-1 is a listed pseudogene. The CDR3 loop spans 15 amino acids.

The CDR3 DNA reads as TGCAGCGTTGGGGGCGGGAGTCGTCCCCTTGAGCAGTTCTTC. Its protein product is CSVGGGSRPLEQFF. The rearrangement uses TRBV29-1 and TRBJ2-1; TRBD2 matches at 7 bases. This CDR3 contains 14 residues. V was clipped by 4 bases and J by 9 bases; unmatched bases: 12. The germline V gene encodes CDR1 SQVTM and CDR2 ANQGSEA.

The J gene is TRBJ2-7, the V gene TRBV6-2 or TRBV6-3; 7 nucleotides match TRBD2. Germline CDR1 is MNHEY and CDR2 is SVGEGT. The CDR3 loop spans 13 amino acids. The V segment lost 1 base and the J segment 5 bases; nucleotides outside the gene matches: 2. CDR3 in amino acids: CASSYFGRNEQYF. CDR3 DNA: TGTGCCAGCAGTTACTTCGGGAGGAACGAGCAGTACTTC.

For the CDR3, the DNA is TGCAGCGTTGAAGAAGTGGAGACCCAGTACTTC. It codes for CSVEEVETQYF. V is TRBV29-1 and J is TRBJ2-5; the D is unclear. Trimming pared 0 bases from V and 5 bases from J, leaving 4 bases between. Looked up from germline, CDR1 is SQVTM and CDR2 is ANQGSEA. The CDR3 totals 11 residues.

The chain combines TRBV13 with TRBJ1-1; no clear D. CDR3 length: 13 residues. Germline loops: CDR1 PRHDT, CDR2 FYEKMQ (reference sequence). V lost 2 bases and J lost 6, with 10 bases in between. The CDR3 coding sequence is TGTGCCAGCAGCTTATTCTGGAGATCTGAAGCTTTCTTT. Amino acids: CASSLFWRSEAFF.

As to this clonotype: A read error may account for a junction end that differs from germline. The chain is built from TRBV12-3 or TRBV12-4 and TRBJ2-7; 8 bases agree with TRBD2. The CDR3 runs to 15 residues. The chain's CDR3 is CASSLDAGGSFEQYF. The CDR3 nucleotides read TGTGCCAGCAGTTTGGACGCGGGAGGATCCTTCGAGCAGTACTTC.

The chain is built from TRBV19 and TRBJ2-7, with no clear D. The ends were cut back, 7 bases at V and 5 bases at J, with 12 bases in the middle. Germline assignment: CDR1 LNHDA and CDR2 SQIVND (reference sequence). The CDR3 runs to 12 residues. CDR3 DNA: TGTGCCAGTACCCAAGGTGTCAACGAGCAGTACTTC. It yields the protein CASTQGVNEQYF.

There are a few counts of this clonotype. The chain couples TRBV29-1 to TRBJ1-2; D is ambiguous. Looked up from germline, CDR1 is SQVTM and CDR2 is ANQGSEA. The CDR3 sequence is 16 residues long. Trimming took off 0 bases at V and 2 bases at J, with 16 bases between the two ends. The CDR3 nucleotides are TGCAGCGTTGAAGATTGGTTCGGTAGAAGGAACTATGGCTACACCTTC. This codes for CSVEDWFGRRNYGYTF.

This chain connects TRBV19 to TRBJ1-5; a possible D gene is TRBD1 (5 bases). Trimming pared 0 bases from V and 9 bases from J, leaving 15 bases between. CDR3 length: 15 amino acids. Germline CDR1 LNHDA, CDR2 SQIVND (reference sequence). The CDR3 DNA follows: TGTGCCAGTAGTATAGATCTTGAGGGACCAGGGCCCCAGCATTTT. It yields the protein CASSIDLEGPGPQHF.

The chain employs TRBV6-5 and TRBJ2-7; unclear D gene. CDR1 MNHEY and CDR2 SVGAGI come from the germline V gene. The germline V and J ends were trimmed by 5 bases and 0 bases, with 8 bases remaining between them. The CDR3 spans 13 residues. CDR3 DNA: TGTGCCAGCAGTACCGGGCCCTCCTACGAGCAGTACTTC. Its protein product is CASSTGPSYEQYF.

Only a few counts were recorded for this clonotype. V and J are TRBV6-5 and TRBJ2-7; possible D gene TRBD2, 6 bases. CDR3 length equals 16 residues. The germline V gene has CDR1 MNHEY and CDR2 SVGAGI. V lost 5 bases and J lost 6, with 23 bases in between. The DNA of the CDR3 is TGTGCCAGCAGTCTTAGTCTTTCAGGGAGGCGGGTCGAGCAGTACTTC. Translated: CASSLSLSGRRVEQYF.

The rearrangement uses TRBV6-1 and TRBJ2-7, with D possibly matching TRBD1 (5 bases). The length of the CDR3 is 10 residues. CDR1 MNHNS and CDR2 SASEGT come from the germline V gene. V lost 7 bases, J lost 4 bases, and 5 bases lay in between. CDR3 bases: TGTGCCAGCAACAGGTACGAGCAGTACTTC. It translates to CASNRYEQYF.

The chain is built from TRBV6-5 and TRBJ2-7; D is possibly TRBD1 (5 bases). The V end was cut by 0 bases, the J end by 1 base, with 7 bases between. The CDR3 is 14 amino acids. In germline, CDR1 is MNHEY, CDR2 SVGAGI. The CDR3 region has the DNA TGTGCCAGCAGTTACTCGACAGATTCCTACGAGCAGTACTTC. This encodes CASSYSTDSYEQYF.

The rearrangement links TRBV5-4 to TRBJ2-1; D might be TRBD2 (6 bases). CDR1 and CDR2 (germline): SGHNT, YYREEE (reference sequence). The CDR3 sequence is 16 residues long. V was clipped by 2 bases and J by 5 bases, with 17 bases between them. CDR3 coding DNA: TGTGCCAGCAGCTTTACGGGACTCCGCCCTGACAATGAGCAGTTCTTC. It translates to CASSFTGLRPDNEQFF.

The rearrangement joins TRBV29-1 to TRBJ2-1, with a tentative D call TRBD2 (6 bases). The CDR3 is made up of 15 amino acids. Deletions cut 1 base from V and 3 bases from J, with 13 bases between. Germline values: CDR1 SQVTM, CDR2 ANQGSEA. CDR3 in amino acids: CSVEGMAGLYNEQFF. The DNA of the CDR3 is TGCAGCGTTGAAGGGATGGCGGGACTCTACAATGAGCAGTTCTTC.

The CDR3 loop reads CASRTGYGGTEAFF. CDR3 nucleotides: TGTGCCAGCAGAACAGGGTATGGGGGCACTGAAGCTTTCTTT. The J gene is TRBJ1-1, the V gene TRBV6-2 or TRBV6-3; TRBD1 might be the D (6 bases). Germline CDR1 and CDR2: MNHEY and SVGEGT. CDR3 length equals 14 residues. With 6 bases removed from V and 4 bases from J, the gap between germline ends came to 15 bases.

This clonotype was recorded a few times. V usage is TRBV10-3 and J usage is TRBJ2-7; 7 nucleotides align to TRBD2. The CDR3 totals 13 residues. V shed 5 bases, J shed 2 bases, and the junction held 3 bases outside the gene matches. Germline V gene sequence: CDR1 ENHRY, CDR2 SYGVKD. CDR3 sequence reads: CAISLGLAYEQYF. The CDR3 nucleotides read TGTGCCATCAGTCTCGGACTAGCCTACGAGCAGTACTTC.

V and J are TRBV2 and TRBJ1-5; no reliable D call. Trimming shortened V by 5 bases and J by 5 bases, and 19 bases separated the two germline ends. Germline V gene data show CDR1 as SNHLY and CDR2 as FYNNEI. This CDR3 contains 16 residues. The CDR3 DNA sequence: TGTGCCAGCAGTTCCCAGAGAGATAAAATCTATCAGCCCCAGCATTTT. Translated: CASSSQRDKIYQPQHF.

This CDR3 reads CASRFAGSGRWDEQFF. Here the CDR3 DNA reads TGTGCCAGCAGGTTTGCGGGTAGCGGGAGGTGGGATGAGCAGTTCTTC. The V and J genes are TRBV12-3 or TRBV12-4 and TRBJ2-1; TRBD2 aligns across 10 bases. J gave up 8 bases and V 6 bases, and 13 bases lay outside the gene matches. The CDR3 is 16 residues long.

This clonotype was seen a few times. The chain employs TRBV19 and TRBJ1-5; D ambiguous. Germline values: CDR1 LNHDA, CDR2 SQIVND (reference sequence). The CDR3 length is 15 residues. V lost 3 bases and J lost 1, with 10 bases in between. CDR3 sequence: CASSMGSSSNQPQHF. The CDR3, as DNA: TGTGCCAGTAGTATGGGCAGCTCAAGCAATCAGCCCCAGCATTTT.

The chain has TRBV29-1 and TRBJ2-1; no clear D. Germline CDR1 reads SQVTM; CDR2 reads ANQGSEA. The CDR3 extends over 10 amino acids. The germline V and J ends were trimmed by 6 bases and 9 bases, with 9 bases remaining between them. The DNA for the CDR3 is TGCAGCGTGCTAGTACGTGAGCAGTTCTTC. It is translated as CSVLVREQFF.

V gene TRBV29-1 combines with J gene TRBJ2-7; D is possibly TRBD1 or TRBD2 (9 bases each). In germline, CDR1 is SQVTM, CDR2 ANQGSEA. There are 13 residues in the CDR3. With 4 bases removed from V and 4 bases from J, the gap between germline ends came to 14 bases. CDR3 amino acids: CSVASGTGYEQYF. CDR3 DNA: TGCAGCGTTGCTAGCGGGACAGGGTACGAGCAGTACTTC.

The chain links TRBV4-1 to TRBJ1-2; the D gene is possibly TRBD1 (5 bases). This CDR3 is built from 15 residues. V dropped 1 base and J dropped 6 bases, with 15 bases sitting between them. Looked up from germline, CDR1 is MGHRA and CDR2 is YSYEKL. The CDR3, as DNA: TGCGCCAGCAGCCAAGCTGGCAGGGAAAGGGATGGCTACACCTTC. It is translated as CASSQAGRERDGYTF.